In this sample, the clone carrying this TCR beta chain turned up a few times. The data were produced by immunoSEQ multiplex PCR, yet TCRdb's version contains in-frame clones alone and is incomplete. There are about 140,000 clones in the sample; about three quarters occur only once, and roughly 9% lies in the top ten. The sample is drawn from a study of blood T cell repertoires in COVID-19. Study-level information: There were acute and convalescent COVID-19 samples, and they came from the United States, Italy and Spain.

The J segment lost 1 base and the V segment lost 2 bases, leaving 6 bases of the junction unmatched. The CDR3 spans 16 residues. Germline V gene lookup returns CDR1 LGHNA and CDR2 YSLEER. Specimen: peripheral blood. The chain is built from TRBV4-3 and TRBJ1-2; 8 bases are a match to TRBD1. This receptor was obtained from a woman between 45 and 65 years old with active or convalescent COVID-19. Here the CDR3 reads CASSQLPGQDNYGYTF. CDR3 in DNA: TGCGCCAGCAGCCAATTACCGGGACAGGATAACTATGGCTACACCTTC.